The 5 T cell receptor beta chains listed next were all sequenced from one sample in a study of cytomegalovirus exposure and HLA in healthy donors. The protocol was immunoSEQ multiplex PCR, while the TCRdb copy is restricted to in-frame clones and leaves out a portion. The sample yields about 360,000 clones, approximately 90% seen once. The source material was PBMCs. The receptors here all came from a young woman in good health and CMV-seronegative.

This chain connects TRBV4-1 to TRBJ2-3, with 7 positions matching TRBD2. The length of the CDR3 is 18 residues. The V and J ends lost 0 bases and 5 bases, in that order; junction bases with no gene match: 14. Germline-derived CDR1 and CDR2 are MGHRA and YSYEKL. This CDR3 is CASSQEGRLALVGDTQYF. CDR3 coding DNA: TGCGCCAGCAGCCAAGAGGGGAGACTAGCTTTAGTGGGAGATACGCAGTATTTT.

The V call is TRBV5-6, the J call TRBJ1-2, with D perhaps TRBD1 (5 bases). Per the germline V gene, CDR1 is SGHDT and CDR2 is YYEEEE. The ends were cut back, 1 base at V and 3 bases at J, with 13 bases in the middle. The CDR3 is 15 amino acids. Written as DNA, the CDR3 is TGTGCCAGCAGCTTGAGTCCAGGGTGGGACTATGGCTACACCTTC. Translating gives CASSLSPGWDYGYTF.

This clone was counted a single time. This chain joins TRBV15 and TRBJ2-7; a possible D gene is TRBD2 (6 bases). The length of the CDR3 is 13 residues. CDR1 and CDR2 (germline): LNHNV, YYDKDF (reference sequence). Between the trimmed V and J ends, which lost 2 bases and 2 bases, there was a span of 7 bases. The DNA for the CDR3 is TGTGCCACCAGCAGACCGGGGGCCTACGAGCAGTACTTC. It is translated as CATSRPGAYEQYF.

The CDR3 DNA reads as TGTGCCTGCCGGACTAGCGGGGACACCGGGGAGCTGTTTTTT. Translation gives CACRTSGDTGELFF. The chain employs TRBV28 and TRBJ2-2; the match to TRBD2 covers 12 bases. After removal of 11 bases from V and 3 bases from J, the junction contained 4 bases not matched to a gene. Germline assignment: CDR1 MDHEN and CDR2 SYDVKM. The CDR3 runs 14 residues.

The chain employs TRBV2 and TRBJ2-7; 7 nucleotides agree with TRBD1. CDR1 and CDR2 from the germline V gene are SNHLY and FYNNEI. The CDR3 runs 14 residues. Germline trimming cut 10 bases from V and 0 bases from J; bases unmatched to any gene: 9. CDR3 coding DNA: TGTGCCACCGGACCCGGGACAGTCTCCTACGAGCAGTACTTC. Residues: CATGPGTVSYEQYF. The complete variable domain, with remaining parts taken from reference TRBV2 and TRBJ2-7, reads EPEVTQTPSHQVTQMGQEVILRCVPISNHLYFYWYRQILGQKVEFLVSFYNNEISEKSEIFDDQFSVERPDGSNFTLKIRSTKLEDSAMYFCATGPGTVSYEQYFGPGTRLTVT.